The clone carrying this TCR beta chain occurred a few times. Its specificity is unknown. This entry comes from a study of T cells after yellow fever vaccination. Study-level points and caveats: Contaminating bulk clonotypes could be abundant in FACS-sorted repertoires.

Germline CDR1 MNHNS, CDR2 SASEGT. V was pared by 8 bases and J by 7 bases, with 16 bases of the junction left unmatched. The CDR3 is 17 residues long. TCRdb used MiXCR to reprocess the 5' RACE reads, holding one entry per CDR3 protein. The sample holds some 390,000 distinct CDR3 sequences; under 20% are singletons and the top ten take about 18%. Sequencing used PBMCs, obtained before the yellow fever booster vaccination. The receptor comes from a man aged 18 to 30 who received the YFV17D yellow fever vaccine. This chain links TRBV6-1 with TRBJ2-2, with 10 bases matching TRBD2. CDR3 protein: CASGLQRGGQLNGELFF. The CDR3 DNA follows: TGTGCCAGCGGACTACAGCGGGGGGGCCAGTTGAACGGGGAGCTGTTTTTT.